A selection of T cell receptor beta chains follows, all from one sample in a study of T cells in Graves' hyperthyroidism and ophthalmopathy. TCRdb re-derived calls from the multiplex PCR reads in MiXCR, one entry per CDR3 protein. The data show some 490,000 distinct CDR3 sequences, approximately 23% seen once. Specimen: blood. All receptors derive from a woman between 70 and 85 years old with Graves' ophthalmopathy. CDR3s include the opening cysteine and the closing phenylalanine or tryptophan. D genes are given only for firm matches. Only part of the rows carry a size: once, few, many, or a class if the clone is expanded.

cdr3_nt	cdr3_aa	d_call	j_call	clone_size	v_call
TGTGCCAGCAGCTCGGGAGGGCCTTATTTGTCTGGAAACACCATATATTTT	CASSSGGPYLSGNTIYF	.	TRBJ1-3	few	TRBV11-3
TGTGCCATCAGTGAGGTCACCTACAATGAGCAGTTCTTC	CAISEVTYNEQFF	.	TRBJ2-1	many	TRBV10-3
TGTGCCAGCAGCTTAGGTGTGACGGTGAGCACAGATACGCAGTATTTT	CASSLGVTVSTDTQYF	.	TRBJ2-3	many	TRBV11-2
TGCAGTGCCGTAACCGGGACATCTGGAAACACCATATATTTT	CSAVTGTSGNTIYF	.	TRBJ1-3	.	TRBV20-1
TGTGCCAGCACCGAGGTGTCGGGGAACACTGAAGCTTTCTTT	CASTEVSGNTEAFF	.	TRBJ1-1	.	TRBV7-9
TGTGCCATCAGCACGGACACCAGCCTCACAGATACGCAGTATTTT	CAISTDTSLTDTQYF	.	TRBJ2-3	few	TRBV10-3
TGTGCCAGCAGTTATGTTTTGTCTGTCGTTACTAGCGAGCAGTACTTC	CASSYVLSVVTSEQYF	.	TRBJ2-7	many	TRBV28
TGTGCCAGCAGTTACTCCCAACAGGGGGCCGAGCAGTACTTC	CASSYSQQGAEQYF	TRBD1	TRBJ2-7	.	TRBV6-2/TRBV6-3
TGTGCCAGCAGTGTCCCGGACAGCTATAATTCACCCCTCCACTTT	CASSVPDSYNSPLHF	.	TRBJ1-6	.	TRBV2
TGTGCCAGCAGTTACTCACGGCAGAACACTGAAGCTTTCTTT	CASSYSRQNTEAFF	.	TRBJ1-1	many	TRBV6-2/TRBV6-3
TGTGCCAGCAGCCCTCAGGGAGGGGTAGGAACCCAGTACTTC	CASSPQGGVGTQYF	TRBD2	TRBJ2-5	.	TRBV28
TGTGCCAGCAGTTACTCGATAAGGACAGGATACTACGAGCAGTACTTC	CASSYSIRTGYYEQYF	TRBD1	TRBJ2-7	.	TRBV6-2/TRBV6-3
TGTGCCAGCAGTTGGTATGGGGGACGGGAGACCCAGTACTTC	CASSWYGGRETQYF	.	TRBJ2-5	many	TRBV6-1
TGTGCCAGCAGTACACGGGACAGGGGTCCCACAGATACGCAGTATTTT	CASSTRDRGPTDTQYF	TRBD1	TRBJ2-3	.	TRBV6-1
TGTGCCAGCAGCCCAGGAGCAGGGAGCTATGGCTACACCTTC	CASSPGAGSYGYTF	.	TRBJ1-2	few	TRBV7-2
TGTGCTAGTGGTTTGGTCGTGGGGAAAGGTAGTCAGCCCCAGCATTTT	CASGLVVGKGSQPQHF	.	TRBJ1-5	.	TRBV12-5
TGTGCCAGCAGCTCCACAGGGGGCGCCGGGCAGCCCCAGCATTTT	CASSSTGGAGQPQHF	TRBD1	TRBJ1-5	few	TRBV5-8
TGTGCCAGCAGCCCGAGGGACCCCTCCTACAATGAGCAGTTCTTC	CASSPRDPSYNEQFF	.	TRBJ2-1	few	TRBV3-1
TGTGCCAGCAGCCGGGACAGGGAGGGCACTGAAGCTTTCTTT	CASSRDREGTEAFF	TRBD1	TRBJ1-1	.	TRBV6-1
TGTGCCAGCAGCCGCGGGAACTATGGCTACACCTTC	CASSRGNYGYTF	.	TRBJ1-2	.	TRBV3-1
TGCAGCGTAAGGACAGGGGTTAATGAAAAACTGTTTTTT	CSVRTGVNEKLFF	TRBD1	TRBJ1-4	many	TRBV29-1
TGTGCCAGCAGCTCATCAGGGGGCGGTCACACTGAAGCTTTCTTT	CASSSSGGGHTEAFF	TRBD1	TRBJ1-1	.	TRBV5-6
TGTGCCAGCAGTTTACCCCCGGGACAGGGGGTTCCAGATACGCAGTATTTT	CASSLPPGQGVPDTQYF	TRBD1	TRBJ2-3	many	TRBV12-3/TRBV12-4
TGTGCCAGCAGCTCCTTTAATTCACCCCTCCACTTT	CASSSFNSPLHF	.	TRBJ1-6	.	TRBV7-2
TGCGCCAGCAGTTCTAGTCCCGGGACAGGGTTTGACATTCAGTACTTC	CASSSSPGTGFDIQYF	TRBD1	TRBJ2-4	few	TRBV5-1
TGCGCCAGCAGCCAGAACAAACCGAACACCGGGGAGCTGTTTTTT	CASSQNKPNTGELFF	.	TRBJ2-2	.	TRBV4-1
TGTGCCAGCAGCCAAGATCGGGCCCCCGGGAATCAGCCCCAGCATTTT	CASSQDRAPGNQPQHF	.	TRBJ1-5	.	TRBV4-2
TGTGCCAGCAGCTTAATCCCTAGCGGGAAGTCCGGCTACGAGCAGTACTTC	CASSLIPSGKSGYEQYF	TRBD2	TRBJ2-7	many	TRBV7-2
TGTGCCAGCACCCTGACGCGGCACACAGATACGCAGTATTTT	CASTLTRHTDTQYF	.	TRBJ2-3	many	TRBV2
TGTGCCAGCTCCCTTAATCGGGGAGATGAGCAGTTCTTC	CASSLNRGDEQFF	.	TRBJ2-1	many	TRBV12-3/TRBV12-4
TGTGCCAGCACCAGGGACAGGGGAAATCAGCCCCAGCATTTT	CASTRDRGNQPQHF	TRBD1	TRBJ1-5	many	TRBV2
TGTGCCAGCAGTGAGACCGGTTCTTTCTTT	CASSETGSFF	.	TRBJ1-1	many	TRBV2
TGTGCCATCAGTGAGTACCAAGAGACCCAGTACTTC	CAISEYQETQYF	.	TRBJ2-5	few	TRBV10-3
TGTGCCACCAGCAGAGCGTTAACTAGCGGAAACAATGAGCAGTTCTTC	CATSRALTSGNNEQFF	TRBD2	TRBJ2-1	few	TRBV15
TGTGCTAGTGGTTTGGGGCTAGCGGGAGTGAATGGGGTAAATGAGCAGTTCTTC	CASGLGLAGVNGVNEQFF	TRBD2	TRBJ2-1	.	TRBV12-5
TGCAGCGTTCTCGAAGGCGCGGGACCCCGCGAGCAGTACTTC	CSVLEGAGPREQYF	.	TRBJ2-7	.	TRBV29-1
TGCAGTGCTCAAAAGACGGGACCGAAGAATGAGCAGTTCTTC	CSAQKTGPKNEQFF	.	TRBJ2-1	few	TRBV20-1
TGCGCCAGCAGCGCTCGGACTAGCGGGTCTGTCGGGGAGCTGTTTTTT	CASSARTSGSVGELFF	TRBD2	TRBJ2-2	.	TRBV4-3
TGTGCCACGATTAGGCAGATGAACACTGGGGCTTTCTTT	CATIRQMNTGAFF	.	TRBJ1-1	many	TRBV30
TGTGCCAGCAGCGGACTGGGGGGAAACACCATATATTTT	CASSGLGGNTIYF	.	TRBJ1-3	few	TRBV2
TGTGCTAGTGGTTTGGCAGGGGGGGGTGGCTACACCTTC	CASGLAGGGGYTF	TRBD1	TRBJ1-2	few	TRBV12-5
TGTGCCAGCAGCCCCGGACTCAGCACAGATACGCAGTATTTT	CASSPGLSTDTQYF	.	TRBJ2-3	many	TRBV7-9
TGTGCCATCAGGTCCGGGACAGGGGGCACTGAAGCTTTCTTT	CAIRSGTGGTEAFF	TRBD1	TRBJ1-1	many	TRBV10-3
TGTGCCAGCAGTTACTCGGGACAACTAGCGGATACGCAGTATTTT	CASSYSGQLADTQYF	.	TRBJ2-3	few	TRBV6-2/TRBV6-3
TGTGCCATCAGTGACCCGAAAACACCGCGGACTAGCGGGAGAAGCCAAGAGACCCAGTACTTC	CAISDPKTPRTSGRSQETQYF	TRBD2	TRBJ2-5	.	TRBV10-3
TGTGCCAGCAGCTTACCTTGGATTGGGGACCAAGAGACCCAGTACTTC	CASSLPWIGDQETQYF	.	TRBJ2-5	.	TRBV7-9
TGTGCTAGCAGCAGAGGACAGGGGTCTGAAGCTTTCTTT	CASSRGQGSEAFF	TRBD1	TRBJ1-1	many	TRBV7-7
TGTGCCACCAGCCAAAGGGGAGCTGGGGCCAACGTCCTGACTTTC	CATSQRGAGANVLTF	.	TRBJ2-6	.	TRBV15
TGTGCCAGCAGTTTAAGTGGGACAGCCTATGGCTACACCTTC	CASSLSGTAYGYTF	TRBD1	TRBJ1-2	few	TRBV12-3/TRBV12-4
TGTGCCAGCAGTGAAGCGGGTGGCGGGATCGCGACAGATACGCAGTATTTT	CASSEAGGGIATDTQYF	.	TRBJ2-3	.	TRBV6-1
TGTGCCAACCGGCTACGGGAGAAAATCTGGGCGCAGTATTTT	CANRLREKIWAQYF	.	TRBJ2-3	.	TRBV6-2/TRBV6-3
TGCGCCAGCAGCCAAGTGGGGGCTAGCCTATCGAGAGAGCAGTACTTC	CASSQVGASLSREQYF	.	TRBJ2-7	few	TRBV4-1
TGTGCCAGCATTAAAACAGGGGCCTCTGAAGCTTTCTTT	CASIKTGASEAFF	TRBD1	TRBJ1-1	few	TRBV2